Listed here is a single T cell receptor (beta chain). Antigen: not known. This sample was included in a study of T cell responses to AZD1222 COVID-19 vaccine. Profiled with immunoSEQ multiplex PCR; TCRdb holds only in-frame clones, not every one. The sample carries some 170,000 clones, around 92% recorded once. This CDR3 is 16 amino acids long. Germline V gene lookup returns CDR1 SNHLY and CDR2 FYNNEI. V lost 1 base and J 7 bases, leaving 17 bases between the germline ends. Broader study findings: Repertoire sampling was restricted to post-peak T cell response timepoints.

This TCR was recovered from an adult in good health. Sequenced here: peripheral blood, sampled on day 0 of AZD1222 vaccination. The chain is built from TRBV2 and TRBJ2-1; D is unclear. The CDR3 spells CASSEGWQFEGNEQFF. DNA of the CDR3: TGTGCCAGCAGTGAAGGTTGGCAGTTTGAAGGAAATGAGCAGTTCTTC.